This T cell receptor beta chain was identified during a study of blood T cells in healthy people across ages. Ranging in age from about 6 to 100, the donors were healthy Caucasian individuals from Russia. Per sample, a minimum of 6 million PBMCs were isolated. After removal of 6 bases from V and 11 bases from J, the junction contained 18 bases not matched to a gene. Germline CDR1 is DFQATT and CDR2 is SNEGSKA (reference sequence). This CDR3 has 15 residues. The authors ran a second PCR of 7 to 11 cycles using a sample-barcoded 5' primer and a J-beta primer mix. Sequencing recovered at least 3 million CDR3-containing paired-end reads from each sample. TCRdb redid the calling of the 5' RACE reads with MiXCR, one entry per CDR3 protein. The table records 700,000 or so distinct CDR3 sequences, 40% to 45% of them present only once. The table lists this clonotype with a few counts.

Source material: blood. The sequence was collected from an elderly man in good health. This chain connects TRBV20-1 to TRBJ2-3; 9 nucleotides align to TRBD1. The CDR3 nucleotides are TGCAGTGCAACGCCGGGACAGGGCCTACCTGTTGGGCAGTATTTT. It encodes CSATPGQGLPVGQYF.